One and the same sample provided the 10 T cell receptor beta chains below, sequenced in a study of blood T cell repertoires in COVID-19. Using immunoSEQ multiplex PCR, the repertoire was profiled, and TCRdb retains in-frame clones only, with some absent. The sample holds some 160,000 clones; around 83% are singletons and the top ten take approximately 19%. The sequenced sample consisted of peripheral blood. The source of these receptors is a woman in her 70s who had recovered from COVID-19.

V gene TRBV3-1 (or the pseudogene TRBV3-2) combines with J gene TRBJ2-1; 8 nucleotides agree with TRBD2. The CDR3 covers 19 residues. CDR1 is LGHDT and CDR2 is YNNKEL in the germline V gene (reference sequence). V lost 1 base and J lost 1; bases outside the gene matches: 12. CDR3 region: CASSQGSSGGPGSYNEQFF. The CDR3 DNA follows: TGTGCCAGCAGCCAAGGTTCCTCGGGAGGGCCGGGGTCCTACAATGAGCAGTTCTTC.

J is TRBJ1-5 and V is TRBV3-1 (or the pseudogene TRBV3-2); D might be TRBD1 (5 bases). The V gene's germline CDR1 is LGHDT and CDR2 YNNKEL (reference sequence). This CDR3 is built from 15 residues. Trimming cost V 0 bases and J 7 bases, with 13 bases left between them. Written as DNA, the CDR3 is TGTGCCAGCAGCCAAGAGGGGGGTTGGGGACAGCCCCAGCATTTT. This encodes CASSQEGGWGQPQHF.

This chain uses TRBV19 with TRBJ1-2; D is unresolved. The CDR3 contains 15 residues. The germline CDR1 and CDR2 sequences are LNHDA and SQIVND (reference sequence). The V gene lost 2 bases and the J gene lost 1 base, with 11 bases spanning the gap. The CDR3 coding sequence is TGTGCCAGTAGTATACAAAGAGGCTTTAACTATGGCTACACCTTC. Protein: CASSIQRGFNYGYTF.

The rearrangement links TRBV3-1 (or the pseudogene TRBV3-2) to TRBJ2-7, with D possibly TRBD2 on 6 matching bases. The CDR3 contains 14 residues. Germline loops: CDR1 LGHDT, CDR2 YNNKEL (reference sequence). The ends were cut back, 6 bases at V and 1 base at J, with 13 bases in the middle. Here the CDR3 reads CASRGRGLSYEQYF. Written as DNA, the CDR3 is TGTGCCAGCAGGGGGCGGGGTCTTTCCTACGAGCAGTACTTC.

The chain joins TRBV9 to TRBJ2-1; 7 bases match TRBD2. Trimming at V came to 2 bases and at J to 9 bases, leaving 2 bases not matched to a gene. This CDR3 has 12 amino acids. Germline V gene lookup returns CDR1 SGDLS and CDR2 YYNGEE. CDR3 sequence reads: CASSVWEGEQFF. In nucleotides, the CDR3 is TGTGCCAGCAGCGTCTGGGAGGGTGAGCAGTTCTTC.

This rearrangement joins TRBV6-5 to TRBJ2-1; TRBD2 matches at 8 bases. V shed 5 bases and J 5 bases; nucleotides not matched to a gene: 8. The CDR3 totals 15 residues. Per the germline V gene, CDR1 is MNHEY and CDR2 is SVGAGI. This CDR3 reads CASSRGSGGHNEQFF. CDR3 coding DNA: TGTGCCAGCAGTAGGGGCAGCGGGGGCCACAATGAGCAGTTCTTC.

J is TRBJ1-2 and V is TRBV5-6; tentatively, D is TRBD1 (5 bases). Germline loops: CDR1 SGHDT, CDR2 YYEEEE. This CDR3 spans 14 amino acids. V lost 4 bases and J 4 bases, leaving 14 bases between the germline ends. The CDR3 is CASSTSWGLYGYTF. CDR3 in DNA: TGTGCCAGCAGCACCTCATGGGGCCTCTATGGCTACACCTTC.

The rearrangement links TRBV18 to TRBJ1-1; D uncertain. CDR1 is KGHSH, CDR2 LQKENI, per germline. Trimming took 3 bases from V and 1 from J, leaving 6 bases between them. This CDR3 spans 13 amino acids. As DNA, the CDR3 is TGTGCCAGCTCACCGAGGGAGAACACTGAAGCTTTCTTT. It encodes CASSPRENTEAFF.

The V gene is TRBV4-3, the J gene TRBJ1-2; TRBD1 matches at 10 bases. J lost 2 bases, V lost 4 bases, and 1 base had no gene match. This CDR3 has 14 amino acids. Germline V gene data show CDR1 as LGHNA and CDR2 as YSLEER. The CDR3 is CASSRDRGNYGYTF. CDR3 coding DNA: TGCGCCAGCAGCCGGGACAGGGGAAACTATGGCTACACCTTC.

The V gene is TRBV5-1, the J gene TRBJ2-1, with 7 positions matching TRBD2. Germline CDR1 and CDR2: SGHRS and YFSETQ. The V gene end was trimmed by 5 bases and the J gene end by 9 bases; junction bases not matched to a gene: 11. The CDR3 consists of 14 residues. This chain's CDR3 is CASRVSGGEGEQFF. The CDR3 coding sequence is TGCGCCAGCAGAGTGAGTGGAGGGGAGGGTGAGCAGTTCTTC. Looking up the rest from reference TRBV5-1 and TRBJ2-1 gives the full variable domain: KAGVTQTPRYLIKTRGQQVTLSCSPISGHRSVSWYQQTPGQGLQFLFEYFSETQRNKGNFPGRFSGRQFSNSRSEMNVSTLELGDSALYLCASRVSGGEGEQFFGPGTRLTVL.